One and the same sample provided the 21 T cell receptor beta chains below, sequenced in a study of blood T cell repertoires in COVID-19 (dated by TCRdb to 2018 to 2021). The library was generated by the immunoSEQ multiplex PCR assay. Imported from immuneACCESS, the table was reduced by TCRdb to in-frame sequences with V and J called. These copies leave out some clones; in studies compared against another copy, an unresolved V gene accounts for under half, and the cause of the remainder is not known. This sample has 150,000 to 200,000 clones in its table, and about 86% of those were observed once. Jointly, the top ten make up 3.5% to 4.5% of the sample. Material: peripheral blood. The source of these receptors is a man aged 18 to 35 with active or convalescent COVID-19.

V and J are TRBV9 and TRBJ2-3, with a possible D match to TRBD1 (6 bases). The V gene lost 3 bases and the J gene lost 6 bases, with 14 bases spanning the gap. The CDR3 is 14 residues long. The germline V gene has CDR1 SGDLS and CDR2 YYNGEE. The chain's CDR3 is CASSEQGSSDTQYF. The CDR3 DNA reads as TGTGCCAGCAGCGAACAGGGTTCGTCGGATACGCAGTATTTT.

In the case of this clone: A read error may account for a junction end that differs from germline. V usage is TRBV7-7 and J usage is TRBJ2-1; 12 bases are a match to TRBD2. This CDR3 region has 15 residues. CDR1 is SSHAT and CDR2 is FNYEAQ in the germline V gene (reference sequence). The CDR3, as DNA: TGTGCTAGCAGCCGGGGGACTAGCGGGTACGATGAGCAGTTCTTC. This codes for CASSRGTSGYDEQFF. Full variable domain (rest looked up from reference TRBV7-7 and TRBJ2-1): GAGVSQSPRYKVTKRGQDVTLRCDPISSHATLYWYQQALGQGPEFLTYFNYEAQPDKSGLPSDRFSAERPEGSISTLTIQRTEQRDSAMYRCASSRGTSGYDEQFFGPGTRLTVL.

V usage is TRBV28 and J usage is TRBJ2-3; TRBD1 matches 9 bases. CDR1 and CDR2 (germline): MDHEN, SYDVKM. Unmatched junction bases numbered 6, after V lost 4 bases and J lost 7 bases. This CDR3 region has 14 residues. This CDR3 is CASSSTGGTHTQYF. CDR3 nucleotide sequence: TGTGCCAGCAGTTCAACAGGGGGCACGCATACGCAGTATTTT.

This clone was detected only a few times. This rearrangement joins TRBV12-5 to TRBJ1-1, with D maybe TRBD1 (5 bases). V was shortened by 5 bases and J by 7 bases, with 14 bases between the two germline ends. Per germline, CDR1 LGHNT and CDR2 FRNRAP. The CDR3 is 13 residues long. The CDR3 DNA reads as TGTGCTAGTGGTAGGGGAAAGAAAGTTGAAGCTTTCTTT. This encodes CASGRGKKVEAFF.

The count of this clone is one. The chain uses TRBV5-1 and TRBJ1-1; D remains unclear. V was trimmed by 0 bases and J by 3 bases, leaving 6 bases between them. This CDR3 spans 13 amino acids. The germline gives CDR1 SGHRS, CDR2 YFSETQ. CDR3 nucleotide sequence: TGCGCCAGCAGCTTGGGGGAGGACACTGAAGCTTTCTTT. Translating it yields CASSLGEDTEAFF.

This sequence joins TRBV11-3 and TRBJ2-3; a possible D gene is TRBD2 (6 bases). CDR3 size: 13 residues. Germline loops: CDR1 SGHNT, CDR2 YENEEA. V lost 3 bases and J 4 bases, leaving 8 bases between the germline ends. The CDR3 region has the DNA TGTGCCAGCAGCTTGGAGGGGTCAGATACGCAGTATTTT. Translated: CASSLEGSDTQYF. The variable domain in full, completed from reference TRBV11-3 and TRBJ2-3, reads EAGVVQSPRYKIIEKKQPVAFWCNPISGHNTLYWYLQNLGQGPELLIRYENEEAVDDSQLPKDRFSAERLKGVDSTLKIQPAELGDSAVYLCASSLEGSDTQYFGPGTRLTVL.

This clone was detected once. V gene TRBV6-5 combines with J gene TRBJ1-2; D is undetermined. Trimming stripped 1 base from V and 6 bases from J, with 9 bases between. Germline CDR1 MNHEY, CDR2 SVGAGI. CDR3 size: 13 residues. CDR3 DNA sequence: TGTGCCAGCAGTTACTTCAGCCGGGATGGCTACACCTTC. Amino acids: CASSYFSRDGYTF.

The chain carries TRBV6-2 or TRBV6-3 and TRBJ2-2, with TRBD2 identical over 8 bases. With 2 bases clipped from V and 1 base from J, the junction kept 12 bases outside the gene matches. CDR1 is MNHEY and CDR2 is SVGEGT in the germline V gene. This CDR3 is 19 amino acids long. The DNA for the CDR3 is TGTGCCAGCAGTTACCCGAGATATCGGGCGGGAGGGAACACCGGGGAGCTGTTTTTT. Its protein product is CASSYPRYRAGGNTGELFF.

The CDR3 spells CASSLNPPRGASETQYF. CDR3 nucleotides: TGTGCCAGCAGTTTAAACCCGCCCAGGGGAGCGTCTGAGACCCAGTACTTC. The rearrangement joins TRBV27 to TRBJ2-5; possibly TRBD1 for D (6 bases). The germline CDR1 and CDR2 sequences are MNHEY and SMNVEV (reference sequence). The CDR3 runs to 17 residues. Trimming cost V 2 bases and J 5 bases, with 21 bases left between them.

The rearrangement links TRBV5-4 to TRBJ1-1, with 7 bases that match TRBD1. The CDR3 covers 14 residues. V trimming: 2 bases; J trimming: 3 bases; junction bases outside the gene matches: 4. Germline-derived CDR1 and CDR2 are SGHNT and YYREEE (reference sequence). The CDR3 reads CASSFGQGDTEAFF. The CDR3 coding sequence is TGTGCCAGCAGCTTCGGGCAGGGGGACACTGAAGCTTTCTTT.

This chain links TRBV28 with TRBJ1-1; D is unclear. V was pared by 5 bases and J by 7 bases, with 11 bases between. Germline V lookup: CDR1 MDHEN, CDR2 SYDVKM. CDR3 length: 12 residues. The CDR3 protein is CASSMHTGEAFF. CDR3 coding DNA: TGTGCCAGCAGTATGCATACGGGTGAAGCTTTCTTT.

This clone appeared once. This sequence joins TRBV28 and TRBJ1-1; D uncertain. Germline V CDR1 and CDR2: MDHEN, SYDVKM. The CDR3 loop spans 13 amino acids. V lost 2 bases, J lost 6 bases, and 10 bases lay in between. CDR3 sequence: CASSLDNLSEAFF. The CDR3 coding sequence is TGTGCCAGCAGTTTAGACAACCTGTCTGAAGCTTTCTTT.

The V call is TRBV21-1, the J call TRBJ2-7; the table's D call, TRBD2, has no DNA check behind it. TRBV21-1 is classified as a pseudogene. This CDR3 is 16 amino acids long. The CDR3 spells CASSKGGLAVSYEQYF. CDR3 nucleotides: TGTGCCAGCAGCAAAGGGGGACTAGCGGTGTCCTACGAGCAGTACTTC.

J is TRBJ1-1 and V is TRBV29-1, with 7 bases matching TRBD1. CDR3 length: 13 residues. V lost 4 bases and J lost 5; bases outside the gene matches: 7. Germline CDR1 reads SQVTM; CDR2 reads ANQGSEA. Written as DNA, the CDR3 is TGCAGCGTTGGAGGGGGCGAGGGGACTGAAGCTTTCTTT. This encodes CSVGGGEGTEAFF.

V is TRBV5-1 and J is TRBJ2-1; 8 bases agree with TRBD1. CDR1 and CDR2 from the germline V gene are SGHRS and YFSETQ. V shed 4 bases and J 0 bases; nucleotides not matched to a gene: 6. The CDR3 has 16 amino acids. CDR3 region: CASSPGGAGSYNEQFF. CDR3 coding DNA: TGCGCCAGCAGCCCAGGGGGCGCAGGCTCCTACAATGAGCAGTTCTTC.

The chain has TRBV3-1 (or the pseudogene TRBV3-2) and TRBJ2-7, with 11 positions matching TRBD2. The CDR3 has 15 amino acids. Germline CDR1 is LGHDT and CDR2 is YNNKEL (reference sequence). Trimming cost V 4 bases and J 4 bases; bases outside gene matches: 6. The CDR3 region has the DNA TGTGCCAGCAGCCGTACCGGGACTAGCGGATACGAGCAGTACTTC. Protein product: CASSRTGTSGYEQYF.

This chain joins TRBV24-1 and TRBJ1-2; no clear D. The CDR3 runs to 12 residues. The V gene's germline CDR1 is KGHDR and CDR2 SFDVKD. Deletions cut 4 bases from V and 5 bases from J, with 7 bases between. The DNA of the CDR3 is TGTGCCACCAGTGACTATGGTTATGGCTACACCTTC. It specifies CATSDYGYGYTF.

This clone was counted a few times. V and J are TRBV19 and TRBJ1-1; 9 bases fit TRBD1. With 5 bases clipped from V and 6 bases from J, the junction kept 10 bases outside the gene matches. The germline CDR1 and CDR2 sequences are LNHDA and SQIVND (reference sequence). The CDR3 extends over 15 amino acids. CDR3 nucleotide sequence: TGTGCCAGTAGTCCTAGGACAGGGGAGTTTCCTGAAGCTTTCTTT. It specifies CASSPRTGEFPEAFF.

The genes are TRBV28 and TRBJ2-2, with D perhaps TRBD2 (5 bases). Deletions cut 8 bases from V and 5 bases from J, with 12 bases between. Germline assignment: CDR1 MDHEN and CDR2 SYDVKM. The CDR3 is 13 amino acids. The CDR3, as DNA: TGTGCCAGCCAGAGGGCTCTTACCGGGGAGCTGTTTTTT. Its translation is CASQRALTGELFF.

This sequence joins TRBV3-1 (or the pseudogene TRBV3-2) and TRBJ2-1; D gene ambiguous. The germline V gene has CDR1 LGHDT and CDR2 YNNKEL (reference sequence). CDR3 size: 14 residues. Trimming removed 3 bases at V and 0 bases at J, with 6 bases between. The CDR3 protein is CASSQRSSYNEQFF. The CDR3 DNA sequence: TGTGCCAGCAGCCAGAGGTCCTCCTACAATGAGCAGTTCTTC.

The chain is built from TRBV2 and TRBJ2-1, with 7 positions matching TRBD1. The CDR3 covers 13 residues. Germline CDR1 is SNHLY and CDR2 is FYNNEI. Losses at the gene ends were 6 bases for V and 6 bases for J; bases not matched to a gene: 5. The CDR3 here is CASRPRQGNEQFF. CDR3 sequence (DNA): TGTGCCAGCAGACCCAGACAGGGCAATGAGCAGTTCTTC.